This T cell receptor (beta chain) was captured in a study of cytomegalovirus exposure and HLA in healthy donors. Study background: An early release of data contained 80 million to 85 million unique TCRs, which came from HLA-typed donors.

This clone showed up just a few times. Its matching antigen is unknown. Study-wide points: In a later analysis, at a false discovery rate of 0.05, 15,000 to 20,000 TCR beta sequences matched HLA alleles.

This PCR relied on a set of 60 Vbeta primers and 13 Jbeta primers. Only in-frame clones appear in the TCRdb table, and some are missing; sequencing was by immunoSEQ multiplex PCR. The sample shows about 170,000 clones, about 80% of them seen only once. Germline V lookup: CDR1 DFQATT, CDR2 SNEGSKA (reference sequence). The CDR3 length is 11 residues. The V end lost 5 bases, the J end lost 0 bases, and 3 bases lay between the germline ends. The donors gave bone marrow, and they were healthy. The sequence was collected from a man aged 25-45 years in good health and CMV-seropositive. The sequenced sample was PBMCs. The chain is built from TRBV20-1 and TRBJ2-3; no clear D gene. The CDR3 coding sequence is TGCAGTGCTCCTAGCACAGATACGCAGTATTTT. It encodes CSAPSTDTQYF.